The 25 T cell receptor beta chains in this list originate from one sample, sequenced in a study of blood T cell repertoires in COVID-19. Measured with immunoSEQ multiplex PCR; TCRdb has only the in-frame clones, and not every one. The sample yields under 450,000 clones, 90% to 95% seen once. Material for sequencing was PBMCs or T cells enriched from blood (not recorded which). The receptors here all came from a woman aged 40 to 50 who had been exposed to COVID-19.

V gene TRBV18 combines with J gene TRBJ1-1; 9 nucleotides match TRBD1. Looked up from germline, CDR1 is KGHSH and CDR2 is LQKENI. The J segment lost 6 bases and the V segment lost 3 bases, leaving 11 bases of the junction unmatched. CDR3 length: 16 residues. The CDR3 nucleotides are TGTGCCAGCTCACCCTCGAGAGGGACAGGGTCCGCTGAAGCTTTCTTT. This codes for CASSPSRGTGSAEAFF.

V gene TRBV30 combines with J gene TRBJ2-2; D is uncertain. CDR3 length: 12 amino acids. Deletions cut 5 bases from V and 7 bases from J, with 11 bases between. Germline assignment: CDR1 GTSNPN and CDR2 SVGIG (reference sequence). This CDR3 is CAWLMRHGELFF. CDR3 nucleotides: TGTGCCTGGCTTATGAGACACGGGGAGCTGTTTTTT.

The V call is TRBV5-6, the J call TRBJ1-3; D is uncertain. The CDR3 is 16 amino acids. Trimming left V 4 bases short and J 0 bases short, with 14 bases between. Germline CDR1 and CDR2: SGHDT and YYEEEE. In nucleotides, the CDR3 is TGTGCCAGCAGCGACTCTGAGGGCCTCTCTGGAAACACCATATATTTT. Protein: CASSDSEGLSGNTIYF.

This chain links TRBV5-5 with TRBJ1-2; 7 bases align to TRBD1. The CDR3 spans 16 residues. Trimming cost V 3 bases and J 6 bases; bases outside gene matches: 14. Germline values: CDR1 SGHKS, CDR2 YYEKEE (reference sequence). Written as DNA, the CDR3 is TGTGCCAGCAGCTATACCGCAGGGGGTGCCGCGGATGGCTACACCTTC. Translating it yields CASSYTAGGAADGYTF.

There are many counts of this clone. The chain recombines TRBV7-2 with TRBJ2-3; 10 bases line up with TRBD1. This CDR3 contains 14 residues. Germline V gene sequence: CDR1 SGHTA, CDR2 FQGNSA. The ends lost 4 bases at V and 6 bases at J; junction bases unmatched: 4. CDR3 nucleotides: TGTGCCAGCAGCTCGGGACAGGGGATGGATACGCAGTATTTT. It translates to CASSSGQGMDTQYF.

This clone came up many times. This CDR3 is CASSDRGTGELFF. The CDR3 DNA reads TGTGCCAGCAGTGACAGGGGCACCGGGGAGCTGTTTTTT. The chain carries TRBV6-4 and TRBJ2-2; perhaps TRBD1 as D (5 bases). V was shortened by 2 bases and J by 4 bases, with 5 bases between the two germline ends. Germline CDR1 MRHNA, CDR2 SNTAGT. The CDR3 length is 13 residues.

The chain carries TRBV27 and TRBJ1-1; TRBD1 is a possible D gene (6 bases). CDR1 is MNHEY and CDR2 is SMNVEV in the germline V gene (reference sequence). The CDR3 covers 13 residues. V lost 8 bases and J 10 bases, leaving 20 bases between the germline ends. For the CDR3, the DNA is TGTGCCAGCGGGTCGGGACAAACTTTCGGAGCTTTCTTT. This translates into CASGSGQTFGAFF.

This clone was seen a few times. V and J are TRBV13 and TRBJ2-7; no clear D gene. CDR3 length equals 11 residues. Looked up from germline, CDR1 is PRHDT and CDR2 is FYEKMQ (reference sequence). The V end was cut by 3 bases, the J end by 6 bases, with 6 bases between. The CDR3 loop reads CASSFTGEQYF. DNA for the CDR3: TGTGCCAGCAGCTTCACGGGCGAGCAGTACTTC.

This chain links TRBV27 with TRBJ2-1; D may be TRBD1 (5 bases). Deletions cut 3 bases from V and 6 bases from J, with 15 bases between. The germline CDR1 and CDR2 sequences are MNHEY and SMNVEV (reference sequence). The CDR3 is made up of 15 amino acids. CDR3: CASSFARVIGNEQFF. For the CDR3, the DNA is TGTGCCAGCAGTTTCGCCAGGGTCATCGGCAATGAGCAGTTCTTC.

The chain employs TRBV29-1 and TRBJ2-2, with TRBD1 matching 9 bases. V was pared by 7 bases and J by 2 bases, with 5 bases of the junction left unmatched. The CDR3 consists of 14 residues. Germline assignment: CDR1 SQVTM and CDR2 ANQGSEA. In DNA, the CDR3 is TGCAGCGCTCCGGGACAGGGAAACACCGGGGAGCTGTTTTTT. Protein sequence: CSAPGQGNTGELFF.

The chain carries TRBV18 and TRBJ1-5; D is possibly TRBD1 (5 bases). Germline V gene data show CDR1 as KGHSH and CDR2 as LQKENI. Trimming left V 6 bases short and J 11 bases short, with 17 bases between. The CDR3 is made up of 13 amino acids. The CDR3 here is CASSPLTREAQHF. CDR3 nucleotides: TGTGCCAGCTCTCCGCTAACCAGGGAGGCCCAGCATTTT.

The chain joins TRBV3-1 (or the pseudogene TRBV3-2) to TRBJ1-4, with no clear D. The CDR3 extends over 14 amino acids. Germline V gene data show CDR1 as LGHDT and CDR2 as YNNKEL (reference sequence). V dropped 1 base and J dropped 4 bases, with 7 bases sitting between them. The CDR3 DNA is TGTGCCAGCAGCCAAGTAGGGAGTAATGAAAAACTGTTTTTT. It codes for CASSQVGSNEKLFF.

This clone was found once. The chain combines TRBV7-9 with TRBJ2-7, with a weak D call TRBD2 (5 bases). In germline, CDR1 is SEHNR, CDR2 FQNEAQ (reference sequence). V lost 1 base to trimming and J lost 5 bases, with 9 bases between them. The CDR3 sequence is 13 residues long. In nucleotides, the CDR3 is TGTGCCAGCAGCTTAGACCCCGGGGACGAGCAGTACTTC. Translated, it gives CASSLDPGDEQYF.

This clone came up a few times. The CDR3 reads CASSSVDRGGGGYTF. The DNA for the CDR3 is TGTGCCAGCAGCTCTGTAGACAGGGGAGGCGGTGGCTACACCTTC. This rearrangement joins TRBV7-8 to TRBJ1-2, with 8 bases matching TRBD1. The CDR3 totals 15 residues. The trim removed 4 bases at V and 7 bases at J, leaving 11 bases unmatched. Germline lookup yields CDR1 SGHVS and CDR2 FQNEAQ.

This clone was seen once. V gene TRBV5-4 combines with J gene TRBJ2-1, with 12 bases that match TRBD1. V lost 4 bases to trimming and J lost 9 bases; unmatched junction nucleotides: 5. The CDR3 is 14 amino acids. Germline CDR1 is SGHNT and CDR2 is YYREEE (reference sequence). The CDR3 reads CASSVGQGAGEQFF. CDR3 DNA sequence: TGTGCCAGCAGCGTGGGACAGGGGGCGGGTGAGCAGTTCTTC.

The chain has TRBV7-6 and TRBJ2-1; D ambiguous. Trimming cost V 3 bases and J 0 bases, with 6 bases left between them. The CDR3 totals 14 residues. The V gene's germline CDR1 is SGHVS and CDR2 FNYEAQ. In nucleotides, the CDR3 is TGTGCCAGCAGCTTCAGTGACTCCTACAATGAGCAGTTCTTC. Protein product: CASSFSDSYNEQFF.

The V gene is TRBV11-2, the J gene TRBJ2-7; 10 bases fit TRBD1. Germline V gene lookup returns CDR1 SGHAT and CDR2 FQNNGV. This CDR3 contains 14 residues. V trimming: 2 bases; J trimming: 7 bases; junction bases outside the gene matches: 5. As DNA, the CDR3 is TGTGCCAGCAGCTTACGACAGGGGGCAGGGGAGCAGTACTTC. Translating it yields CASSLRQGAGEQYF.

Here the CDR3 DNA reads TGCGCCAGCAGTGCCGTCGGCTCAGGCTCCTACGAGCAGTACTTC. Translated, it gives CASSAVGSGSYEQYF. This chain uses TRBV10-2 with TRBJ2-7; D unresolved. The germline CDR1 and CDR2 sequences are WSHSY and SAAADI. Trimming took 4 bases from V and 0 from J, leaving 13 bases between them. The CDR3 contains 15 residues.

V usage is TRBV24-1 and J usage is TRBJ1-2; 9 bases are a match to TRBD1. Per the germline V gene, CDR1 is KGHDR and CDR2 is SFDVKD. The CDR3 has 15 residues. Losses at the gene ends were 7 bases for V and 0 bases for J; bases not matched to a gene: 5. The CDR3, as DNA: TGTGCCACCAGAAATGGACAGGGGACTAACTATGGCTACACCTTC. It translates to CATRNGQGTNYGYTF.

The chain joins TRBV3-1 (or the pseudogene TRBV3-2) to TRBJ2-5; 14 positions match TRBD2. Germline V CDR1 and CDR2: LGHDT, YNNKEL (reference sequence). The CDR3 has 17 amino acids. V shed 3 bases, J shed 1 base, and the junction held 4 bases outside the gene matches. In nucleotides, the CDR3 is TGTGCCAGCAGCCACGGGACTAGCGGGGGCCTCCAAGAGACCCAGTACTTC. Translating gives CASSHGTSGGLQETQYF.

The rearrangement links TRBV10-2 to TRBJ2-1; 8 bases agree with TRBD2. The CDR3 spans 17 residues. Germline values: CDR1 WSHSY, CDR2 SAAADI. V lost 6 bases to trimming and J lost 0 bases; unmatched junction nucleotides: 10. CDR3: CASRPLADLSSYNEQFF. The CDR3 DNA follows: TGCGCCAGCAGACCACTAGCGGACTTAAGCTCCTACAATGAGCAGTTCTTC.

This chain joins TRBV5-4 and TRBJ1-4; 11 bases line up with TRBD1. Germline V CDR1 and CDR2: SGHNT, YYREEE (reference sequence). V trimming: 4 bases; J trimming: 8 bases; junction bases outside the gene matches: 13. CDR3 size: 17 residues. The CDR3 DNA follows: TGTGCCAGCAGCCAACAAGCAAGGACAGGGGGCGCCGAAAAACTGTTTTTT. This sequence encodes CASSQQARTGGAEKLFF. The variable domain in full, with the rest retrieved from reference TRBV5-4 and TRBJ1-4, is ETGVTQSPTHLIKTRGQQVTLRCSSQSGHNTVSWYQQALGQGPQFIFQYYREEENGRGNFPPRFSGLQFPNYSSELNVNALELDDSALYLCASSQQARTGGAEKLFFGSGTQLSVL.

The gene calls are TRBV4-1 and TRBJ1-4; D perhaps matches TRBD1 (5 bases). CDR3 length: 15 residues. Trimming took 2 bases from V and 11 from J, leaving 18 bases between them. CDR1 MGHRA and CDR2 YSYEKL come from the germline V gene. CDR3 DNA: TGCGCCAGCAGCCAATGGGGTACCTTGGAGGGGAAACTGTTTTTT. This translates into CASSQWGTLEGKLFF.

The chain has TRBV7-9 and TRBJ2-5; D may be TRBD1 (6 bases). Deletions cut 2 bases from V and 1 base from J, with 11 bases between. CDR3 length: 15 residues. CDR1 is SEHNR and CDR2 is FQNEAQ in the germline V gene (reference sequence). CDR3: CASSLRRQVQETQYF. The CDR3, as DNA: TGTGCCAGCAGCTTAAGGAGACAGGTCCAAGAGACCCAGTACTTC.

The chain uses TRBV5-8 and TRBJ2-1; TRBD1 agrees at 7 bases. CDR1 is SGHTS and CDR2 is YDEGEE in the germline V gene. The ends lost 4 bases at V and 0 bases at J; junction bases unmatched: 7. The CDR3 is 16 amino acids. DNA for the CDR3: TGTGCCAGCAGCCCGGGACAGCCGGCCTCCTACAATGAGCAGTTCTTC. Its translation is CASSPGQPASYNEQFF.